These 15 T cell receptor beta chains were all obtained from the same sample, sequenced in a study of T-cell reconstitution after alpha-beta-depleted transplantation in children. The library targeted TCRbeta and was prepared with unique molecular identifiers. TCRdb itself ran the PCR reads through MiXCR, one entry per CDR3 protein. The repertoire holds 450,000 to 550,000 distinct CDR3 sequences, with about an eighth as singletons. Specimen: PBMCs, mostly from graft donor cells, collected 180 days after TCRalphabeta/CD19-depleted stem cell transplant. The receptors stem from a female patient aged 2 to 10 who had a stem cell transplant for aplastic anemia, so the T cells may come from the graft donor.

The chain employs TRBV7-9 and TRBJ1-2; no clear D. The CDR3 extends over 15 amino acids. The germline CDR1 and CDR2 sequences are SEHNR and FQNEAQ (reference sequence). Trimming took 1 base from V and 6 from J, leaving 15 bases between them. CDR3 amino acids: CASSLGSRGLDGYTF. As DNA, the CDR3 is TGTGCCAGCAGCTTAGGGTCCCGAGGATTGGATGGCTACACCTTC.

The chain employs TRBV4-3 and TRBJ2-1, with TRBD2 matching over 14 bases. J lost 9 bases, V lost 0 bases, and 7 bases had no gene match. From germline, CDR1 is LGHNA and CDR2 YSLEER. The CDR3 extends over 17 amino acids. CDR3 amino acids: CASSQDRGTSGRFEQFF. The CDR3 nucleotides are TGCGCCAGCAGCCAAGATAGAGGGACTAGCGGGAGATTTGAGCAGTTCTTC.

Ten or more counts support this clonotype. V gene TRBV20-1 combines with J gene TRBJ1-2; TRBD1 agrees at 10 bases. The germline gives CDR1 DFQATT, CDR2 SNEGSKA (reference sequence). This CDR3 spans 16 amino acids. The ends lost 5 bases at V and 6 bases at J; junction bases unmatched: 15. CDR3 nucleotide sequence: TGCAGTGCTTTTTTCCCGGGACAGGGGAGGAAAAATGGCTACACCTTC. Its protein product is CSAFFPGQGRKNGYTF.

This sequence joins TRBV6-2 or TRBV6-3 and TRBJ2-1; 7 nucleotides align to TRBD2. Germline V gene data show CDR1 as MNHEY and CDR2 as SVGEGT. The V gene end was trimmed by 4 bases and the J gene end by 0 bases; junction bases not matched to a gene: 9. The CDR3 extends over 17 amino acids. CDR3 in amino acids: CASSWGGSGYSYNEQFF. The CDR3 bases are TGTGCCAGCAGTTGGGGCGGTAGCGGGTACTCCTACAATGAGCAGTTCTTC.

This clonotype came up a few times. The V gene is TRBV12-3 or TRBV12-4, the J gene TRBJ2-3; D unresolved. V lost 3 bases and J lost 2, with 12 bases in between. The CDR3 loop spans 15 amino acids. CDR3 sequence (DNA): TGTGCCAGCAGTTTCCGAGGCGGAAACACAGATACGCAGTATTTT. Translated, it gives CASSFRGGNTDTQYF.

The chain couples TRBV25-1 to TRBJ2-7; no definite D call. V shed 5 bases and J shed 0 bases, with 11 bases lying between them. The germline V gene has CDR1 MGHDK and CDR2 SYGVNS. The CDR3 covers 14 residues. CDR3 protein: CASSMLPSSYEQYV. The CDR3, as DNA: TGTGCCAGCAGTATGCTTCCGAGCTCCTACGAGCAGTACGTC.

The genes are TRBV20-1 and TRBJ2-3; possible D gene TRBD1, 6 bases. The germline gives CDR1 DFQATT, CDR2 SNEGSKA (reference sequence). Deletions cut 1 base from V and 13 bases from J, with 21 bases between. This CDR3 is 14 amino acids long. The CDR3, as DNA: TGCAGTGCTAGAGGCCCGGGACAAACTTTTAGGGAGTATTTT. It yields the protein CSARGPGQTFREYF.

V and J are TRBV15 and TRBJ1-2, with a tentative D call TRBD1 (5 bases). The CDR3 length is 13 residues. CDR1 is LNHNV and CDR2 is YYDKDF in the germline V gene (reference sequence). V was pared by 6 bases and J by 8 bases, with 16 bases between. The CDR3 DNA is TGTGCCACCAGTCGGCCGGGGCCGGCGGGCTACACCTTC. Residues: CATSRPGPAGYTF.

This clonotype was detected only a few times. This sequence joins TRBV7-2 and TRBJ1-3, with D tentatively TRBD1 (6 bases). V gave up 5 bases and J gave up 2 bases, with 16 bases separating them. This CDR3 is built from 16 residues. The germline CDR1 and CDR2 sequences are SGHTA and FQGNSA. As DNA, the CDR3 is TGTGCCAGCAGCGCCAGGGGAGCTCTGGCTGGAAACACCATATATTTT. Encoded protein: CASSARGALAGNTIYF. Complete variable domain (other parts from reference TRBV7-2 and TRBJ1-3): GAGVSQSPSNKVTEKGKDVELRCDPISGHTALYWYRQSLGQGLEFLIYFQGNSAPDKSGLPSDRFSAERTGGSVSTLTIQRTQQEDSAVYLCASSARGALAGNTIYFGEGSWLTVV.

This clonotype was seen only a few times. The genes are TRBV28 and TRBJ2-7; D gene ambiguous. Germline CDR1 MDHEN, CDR2 SYDVKM. The CDR3 covers 12 residues. Trimming stripped 3 bases from V and 5 bases from J, with 8 bases between. The CDR3 DNA reads as TGTGCCAGCAGTTTTAGAGGCCACGAGCAGTACTTC. It is translated as CASSFRGHEQYF.

The rearrangement links TRBV7-2 to TRBJ2-6, with TRBD1 matching over 10 bases. Germline V lookup: CDR1 SGHTA, CDR2 FQGNSA. The J segment lost 2 bases and the V segment lost 5 bases, leaving 6 bases of the junction unmatched. The CDR3 is 17 amino acids. The CDR3 reads CASSPRQGATGANVLTF. DNA of the CDR3: TGTGCCAGCAGCCCTCGACAGGGGGCAACTGGGGCCAACGTCCTGACTTTC.

V and J are TRBV7-9 and TRBJ2-3, with 9 bases that match TRBD1. The CDR3 runs to 17 residues. V dropped 3 bases and J dropped 2; count of bases not matched to a gene: 9. Germline loops: CDR1 SEHNR, CDR2 FQNEAQ (reference sequence). CDR3 sequence reads: CASSFPGQGASTDTQYF. DNA for the CDR3: TGTGCCAGCAGCTTCCCGGGACAGGGAGCTTCCACAGATACGCAGTATTTT.

This clonotype came up many times. Here the CDR3 reads CASRASAGGFTDTQYF. CDR3 DNA: TGTGCCAGCAGGGCATCGGCGGGAGGGTTCACAGATACGCAGTATTTT. The chain couples TRBV6-1 to TRBJ2-3, with 9 nucleotides matching TRBD2. Germline V lookup: CDR1 MNHNS, CDR2 SASEGT. There are 16 residues in the CDR3. The V gene end was trimmed by 6 bases and the J gene end by 2 bases; junction bases not matched to a gene: 9.

This clonotype occurred a few times. The CDR3 reads CASSLEPGQVAPYNEQFF. Here the CDR3 DNA reads TGTGCCAGCAGCTTGGAACCGGGACAGGTAGCCCCCTACAATGAGCAGTTCTTC. The rearrangement uses TRBV5-6 and TRBJ2-1; TRBD1 agrees at 8 bases. The CDR3 consists of 18 residues. Germline lookup yields CDR1 SGHDT and CDR2 YYEEEE. V shed 0 bases and J 2 bases; nucleotides not matched to a gene: 10.

This clonotype has more than one count but fewer than ten. The chain is built from TRBV20-1 and TRBJ2-2, with D possibly being TRBD1 (5 bases). This CDR3 is built from 16 residues. With 0 bases removed from V and 1 base from J, the gap between germline ends came to 12 bases. CDR1 and CDR2 (germline): DFQATT, SNEGSKA (reference sequence). CDR3 loop: CSARDYLGQNTGELFF. The CDR3 DNA sequence: TGCAGTGCTAGAGATTATCTAGGACAGAACACCGGGGAGCTGTTTTTT.